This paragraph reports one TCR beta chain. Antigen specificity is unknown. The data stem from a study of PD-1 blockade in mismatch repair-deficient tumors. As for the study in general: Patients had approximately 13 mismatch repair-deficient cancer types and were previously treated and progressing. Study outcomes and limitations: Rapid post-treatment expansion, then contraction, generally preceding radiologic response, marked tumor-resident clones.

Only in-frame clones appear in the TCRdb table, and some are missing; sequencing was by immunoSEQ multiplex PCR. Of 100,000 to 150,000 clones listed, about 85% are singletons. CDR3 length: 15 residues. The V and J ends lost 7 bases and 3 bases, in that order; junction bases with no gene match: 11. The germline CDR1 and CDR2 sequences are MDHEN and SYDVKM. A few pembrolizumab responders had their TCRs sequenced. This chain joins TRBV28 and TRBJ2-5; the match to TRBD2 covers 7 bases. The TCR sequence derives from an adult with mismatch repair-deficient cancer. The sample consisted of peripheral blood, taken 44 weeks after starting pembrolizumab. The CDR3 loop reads CASTFSGAGEETQYF. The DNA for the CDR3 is TGTGCCAGCACTTTCTCCGGGGCGGGGGAAGAGACCCAGTACTTC.